Below are 8 T cell receptor beta chains sequenced from a single sample in a study of beta chain features in type 1 diabetes. Isolated RNA was reverse transcribed in full, so expressed TCRB transcripts were sequenced. Some clones are missing from TCRdb's copy, which holds only in-frame ones; the method was immunoSEQ multiplex PCR. The sample contains more than 300,000 clones, 6.5% to 10% of which appear only once. Sequenced sample: central memory CD4+ T cells from blood. These receptors were taken from a woman aged 18 to 35 in good health.

CDR3 in DNA: TGTGCCAGCAGCTTACTTTGGGATACGCAGTATTTT. This sequence encodes CASSLLWDTQYF. The chain combines TRBV7-8 with TRBJ2-3; D unresolved. The CDR3 consists of 12 residues. The ends were cut back, 2 bases at V and 6 bases at J, with 6 bases in the middle. The germline CDR1 and CDR2 sequences are SGHVS and FQNEAQ.

The CDR3 reads CATAENEKLFF. CDR3 bases: TGTGCCACGGCGGAGAATGAAAAACTGTTTTTT. The chain combines TRBV10-3 with TRBJ1-4; D is unresolved. CDR3 size: 11 residues. Trimming stripped 10 bases from V and 5 bases from J, with 8 bases between. The germline gives CDR1 ENHRY, CDR2 SYGVKD.

This clone was found once. A much more abundant neighbour one base away suggests this may be a read error. The chain links TRBV9 to TRBJ2-7; 9 nucleotides agree with TRBD1. After removal of 0 bases from V and 3 bases from J, the junction contained 4 bases not matched to a gene. The CDR3 is 15 amino acids. Germline V gene lookup returns CDR1 SGDLS and CDR2 YYNGEE. This chain's CDR3 is CASSVGRTGDYEQYF. DNA of the CDR3: TGTGCCAGCAGCGTAGGGAGGACAGGGGACTACGAGCAGTACTTC.

CDR3 residues: CASSQDYLAGGINEQFF. The CDR3 nucleotides are TGCGCCAGCAGCCAAGATTATCTAGCGGGAGGGATCAATGAGCAGTTCTTC. The chain links TRBV4-3 to TRBJ2-1; 12 bases line up with TRBD2. The germline CDR1 and CDR2 sequences are LGHNA and YSLEER. With V trimmed by 0 bases and J by 6 bases, 6 bases remained unmatched. The CDR3 consists of 17 residues.

This clone showed up just a few times. The rearrangement joins TRBV7-3 to TRBJ2-1, with 7 bases that match TRBD2. Trimming cost V 1 base and J 5 bases; bases outside gene matches: 11. Germline assignment: CDR1 SGHTA and CDR2 FQGTGA. The CDR3 contains 17 residues. The CDR3 loop reads CASSLRAASGTNNEQFF. In DNA form, the CDR3 reads TGTGCCAGCAGCTTAAGAGCAGCGTCCGGGACTAACAATGAGCAGTTCTTC.

This clone appeared many times. The V call is TRBV7-9, the J call TRBJ2-7; D remains unclear. Trimming removed 6 bases from V and 7 bases from J, with 16 bases in between. Germline V gene sequence: CDR1 SEHNR, CDR2 FQNEAQ (reference sequence). This CDR3 comprises 13 residues. Written as DNA, the CDR3 is TGTGCCAGCAGACCGGACCGGACCGGAGAGCAGTACTTC. Its translation: CASRPDRTGEQYF.

In this sample, this clone turned up a few times. J is TRBJ2-3 and V is TRBV28; TRBD1 matches at 7 bases. The V gene's germline CDR1 is MDHEN and CDR2 SYDVKM. The CDR3 loop spans 15 amino acids. Germline trimming cut 6 bases from V and 1 base from J; bases unmatched to any gene: 7. The CDR3 is CASREAGQGTDTQYF. DNA for the CDR3: TGTGCCAGCAGGGAGGCCGGACAGGGCACAGATACGCAGTATTTT.

This clone was detected a few times. The J gene is TRBJ1-2, the V gene TRBV2; no reliable D call. V dropped 10 bases and J dropped 2 bases, with 8 bases sitting between them. This CDR3 contains 11 residues. From germline, CDR1 is SNHLY and CDR2 FYNNEI. CDR3 protein: CAIQRNYGYTF. The CDR3 DNA sequence: TGTGCCATACAACGAAACTATGGCTACACCTTC.